Sequencing of this T cell receptor (beta chain) was carried out in a study of T cell responses to AZD1222 COVID-19 vaccine. Profiled with immunoSEQ multiplex PCR; TCRdb holds only in-frame clones, not every one. Among around 140,000 clones listed, about 94% were seen once. Trimming cost V 2 bases and J 1 base, with 5 bases left between them. The germline CDR1 and CDR2 sequences are MGHRA and YSYEKL. The CDR3 covers 13 residues. The sample in question was peripheral blood, obtained on day 0 of AZD1222 vaccination. The sequence was collected from an adult in good health. The chain joins TRBV4-1 to TRBJ2-5; D remains ambiguous. The CDR3 region has the DNA TGCGCCAGCAGCCAACACTCCCAAGAGACCCAGTACTTC. Translating gives CASSQHSQETQYF.